Here is one T cell receptor beta chain with its context. The data stem from a study of blood T cell repertoires in COVID-19. The CDR3 has 14 residues. V lost 3 bases and J 3 bases, leaving 11 bases between the germline ends. Germline V gene sequence: CDR1 MNHEY, CDR2 SMNVEV (reference sequence). Clones were read by immunoSEQ multiplex PCR, and TCRdb kept only the in-frame ones, dropping some. This sample has about half a million clones, with around 85% found just once. The receptor was derived from an older woman who had recovered from COVID-19. The chain uses TRBV27 and TRBJ1-2, with a possible D match to TRBD1 (5 bases). The specimen sequenced was PBMCs or T cells enriched from blood (not recorded which). The CDR3 is CASSFVGGDYGYTF. The CDR3, as DNA: TGTGCCAGCAGTTTTGTGGGGGGGGACTATGGCTACACCTTC.